The entry below describes one TCR beta chain. This specimen comes from a study of blood T cell repertoires in COVID-19. Study summary: Material from acute and convalescent COVID-19 was sourced from the United States, Italy and Spain.

The Seattle site enrolled patients during active infection and followed them longitudinally. Original methodology: How many nucleated cells were present was estimated from reference gene primer amplification. This table comes from immunoSEQ multiplex PCR, and its TCRdb copy is limited to in-frame clones, with some not included. That table is the source of V, J and clone size, and D and trimming were worked out from the DNA. The repertoire has fewer than 250,000 clones, approximately 85% of them found once; the top ten carry roughly 5.2%. Sample: peripheral blood. This TCR came from a woman of 80 years or more with COVID-19, enrolled during active disease.

The CDR3 loop reads CASSRQGLTNEKLFF. CDR3 nucleotides: TGTGCCAGTAGTCGACAGGGACTAACTAATGAAAAACTGTTTTTT. The rearrangement links TRBV19 to TRBJ1-4, with TRBD1 matching over 7 bases. The length of the CDR3 is 15 residues. CDR1 and CDR2 (germline): LNHDA, SQIVND (reference sequence). Trimming at V came to 5 bases and at J to 1 base, leaving 4 bases not matched to a gene.